These T cell receptor beta chains were read from a single sample in a study of cytomegalovirus exposure and HLA in healthy donors. Generated by immunoSEQ multiplex PCR, the TCRdb table keeps only in-frame clones and is missing some. The sample shows approximately 150,000 clones, 80% to 90% of them seen only once. The sequencing input was PBMCs. These receptors all stem from a woman between 25 and 40 years old in good health and CMV-seropositive. The CDR3 runs from the conserved cysteine through the conserved F or W. The order of the fields is CDR3 DNA, CDR3 protein, V gene, D gene, clone size, J gene. A D gene is named only where the DNA matches it firmly. Part of the rows lack a size; the others show once, few, many or a class for expanded clones.

CDR3nt: TGTGCCAGCAGCTTTCCCGGGACTAGGAGCTACGAGCAGTACTTC
CDR3aa: CASSFPGTRSYEQYF
v_gene: TRBV5-4
d_gene: TRBD2
abundance: .
j_gene: TRBJ2-7

CDR3nt: TGTGCCAGCAGCGTGCCAGGGACAGGGACTGAAGCTTTCTTT
CDR3aa: CASSVPGTGTEAFF
v_gene: TRBV9
d_gene: TRBD1
abundance: few
j_gene: TRBJ1-1

CDR3nt: TGTGCCAGCAGTTACTCTTGGGGCTCTGAAGCTTTCTTT
CDR3aa: CASSYSWGSEAFF
v_gene: TRBV6-5
d_gene: .
abundance: .
j_gene: TRBJ1-1

CDR3nt: TGTGCCAGCAGCCACATTGGCGGTGAAAAACTGTTTTTT
CDR3aa: CASSHIGGEKLFF
v_gene: TRBV7-2
d_gene: .
abundance: few
j_gene: TRBJ1-4

CDR3nt: TGTGCCAGCAGTTACTCGGGCTATGAGCAGTTCTTC
CDR3aa: CASSYSGYEQFF
v_gene: TRBV6-5
d_gene: .
abundance: .
j_gene: TRBJ2-1

CDR3nt: TGCAGCGTTCTCGGGCGGGTGGGTCAGCCCCAGCATTTT
CDR3aa: CSVLGRVGQPQHF
v_gene: TRBV29-1
d_gene: .
abundance: .
j_gene: TRBJ1-5

CDR3nt: TGTGTCAGCAGCCGAGGTGGATATGGCTACACCTTC
CDR3aa: CVSSRGGYGYTF
v_gene: TRBV5-4
d_gene: .
abundance: .
j_gene: TRBJ1-2

CDR3nt: TGTGCCAGCAGTTACACCCTTGGTCGGGCAGGAGGGTCCTACAATGAGCAGTTCTTC
CDR3aa: CASSYTLGRAGGSYNEQFF
v_gene: TRBV7-9
d_gene: .
abundance: .
j_gene: TRBJ2-1

CDR3nt: TGTGCCTGGATTTTTGCAGGGAACACTGAAGCTTTCTTT
CDR3aa: CAWIFAGNTEAFF
v_gene: TRBV30
d_gene: .
abundance: .
j_gene: TRBJ1-1

CDR3nt: TGTGCCATCAGTGAGGGATTCAGGGACAGAAATGGCTACACCTTC
CDR3aa: CAISEGFRDRNGYTF
v_gene: TRBV10-3
d_gene: TRBD1
abundance: .
j_gene: TRBJ1-2

CDR3nt: TGTGCCAGCAGCTTGTGGGACAGCTACGAGCAGTACTTC
CDR3aa: CASSLWDSYEQYF
v_gene: TRBV5-5
d_gene: TRBD1
abundance: .
j_gene: TRBJ2-7

CDR3nt: TGTGCCAGCAGTTACGATCTAGCGGGGGGGAAGCAGTTCTTC
CDR3aa: CASSYDLAGGKQFF
v_gene: TRBV6-5
d_gene: TRBD2
abundance: few
j_gene: TRBJ2-1

CDR3nt: TGCAGCGTGCGGGTCAGGGGGCCGCTAGATGAGCAGTTCTTC
CDR3aa: CSVRVRGPLDEQFF
v_gene: TRBV29-1
d_gene: TRBD1
abundance: .
j_gene: TRBJ2-1

CDR3nt: TGCGCCAGCAGTGCTAGCACAGGGAGCCAGCCCCAGCATTTT
CDR3aa: CASSASTGSQPQHF
v_gene: TRBV10-2
d_gene: .
abundance: .
j_gene: TRBJ1-5

CDR3nt: TGTGCCAGCAGCTTAGTGATCACAGGGGGCGCCTACACTAATGAAAAACTGTTTTTT
CDR3aa: CASSLVITGGAYTNEKLFF
v_gene: TRBV7-8
d_gene: TRBD1
abundance: few
j_gene: TRBJ1-4

CDR3nt: TGCGCCAGCAGCTTGAAGGGGGGGTCCACAGATACGCAGTATTTT
CDR3aa: CASSLKGGSTDTQYF
v_gene: TRBV5-1
d_gene: .
abundance: .
j_gene: TRBJ2-3

CDR3nt: TGTGCCAGCAGCTGGGGAGACAGGTGGACTGAAGCTTTCTTT
CDR3aa: CASSWGDRWTEAFF
v_gene: TRBV5-6
d_gene: .
abundance: .
j_gene: TRBJ1-1

CDR3nt: TGTGCCAGCAGTTTTGCGGGGAACGGTCAGCCCCAGCATTTT
CDR3aa: CASSFAGNGQPQHF
v_gene: TRBV28
d_gene: .
abundance: few
j_gene: TRBJ1-5

CDR3nt: TGTGCCAGCAGCCCGACAGGCTCCAATGAGCAGTTCTTC
CDR3aa: CASSPTGSNEQFF
v_gene: TRBV6-6
d_gene: .
abundance: few
j_gene: TRBJ2-1

CDR3nt: TGTGCCAGCAGCCGGGACACAAACTCTGGAAACACCATATATTTT
CDR3aa: CASSRDTNSGNTIYF
v_gene: TRBV9
d_gene: .
abundance: once
j_gene: TRBJ1-3

CDR3nt: TGTGCCAGCAGCCCCATCGACGGGGAGAACAATGAGCAGTTCTTC
CDR3aa: CASSPIDGENNEQFF
v_gene: TRBV7-3
d_gene: .
abundance: .
j_gene: TRBJ2-1

CDR3nt: TGTGCCTGGCGCAGGACACCGTATAATTCACCCCTCCACTTT
CDR3aa: CAWRRTPYNSPLHF
v_gene: TRBV30
d_gene: .
abundance: .
j_gene: TRBJ1-6

CDR3nt: TGTGCCAGCAGCTTAGCGGCAGGAGAGACCCAGTACTTC
CDR3aa: CASSLAAGETQYF
v_gene: TRBV7-7
d_gene: .
abundance: .
j_gene: TRBJ2-5

CDR3nt: TGTGCCAGCAGTGAAATGGGAGACTCTGGAAACACCATATATTTT
CDR3aa: CASSEMGDSGNTIYF
v_gene: TRBV2
d_gene: .
abundance: few
j_gene: TRBJ1-3

CDR3nt: TGTGCCAGCAGTTACTCGGGGGGGGCGTGGGAAAAACTGTTTTTT
CDR3aa: CASSYSGGAWEKLFF
v_gene: TRBV6-5
d_gene: .
abundance: .
j_gene: TRBJ1-4

CDR3nt: TGTGCCACCAGCGGATTTGGACAGGGTAATCAGCCCCAGCATTTT
CDR3aa: CATSGFGQGNQPQHF
v_gene: TRBV15
d_gene: TRBD1
abundance: .
j_gene: TRBJ1-5

CDR3nt: TGCGCCAGCAGTGGGGGAGCGGGACCAGAGACCCAGTACTTC
CDR3aa: CASSGGAGPETQYF
v_gene: TRBV5-1
d_gene: TRBD2
abundance: .
j_gene: TRBJ2-5

CDR3nt: TGCAGCGTTGGGGGGCATGAAAAACTGTTTTTT
CDR3aa: CSVGGHEKLFF
v_gene: TRBV29-1
d_gene: .
abundance: few
j_gene: TRBJ1-4

CDR3nt: TGTGCCAGCAGCAAAAGGCAGGGGCACGGGACAGATACGCAGTATTTT
CDR3aa: CASSKRQGHGTDTQYF
v_gene: TRBV21-1
d_gene: .
abundance: .
j_gene: TRBJ2-3

CDR3nt: TGTGCCAGCAGCTGGACTAGCCAAGAGACCCAGTACTTC
CDR3aa: CASSWTSQETQYF
v_gene: TRBV7-6
d_gene: TRBD2
abundance: .
j_gene: TRBJ2-5

CDR3nt: TGTGCCGAAAAGAAGGGACAGAACTCTGGGGCCAACGTCCTGACTTTC
CDR3aa: CAEKKGQNSGANVLTF
v_gene: TRBV5-4
d_gene: TRBD1
abundance: .
j_gene: TRBJ2-6

CDR3nt: TGCACCAGCAGCCTTAAGGACAGGGCAGGTCAGGTAGCGAGCAATCAGCCCCAGCATTTT
CDR3aa: CTSSLKDRAGQVASNQPQHF
v_gene: TRBV1
d_gene: .
abundance: .
j_gene: TRBJ1-5

CDR3nt: TGTGCCAGTAGTCTCAAATCGGGGATACAGCCCCAGCATTTT
CDR3aa: CASSLKSGIQPQHF
v_gene: TRBV19
d_gene: .
abundance: .
j_gene: TRBJ1-5

CDR3nt: TGTGCCAGTCGTAGCGGGGGGGCGGGGGACAATGAGCAGTTCTTC
CDR3aa: CASRSGGAGDNEQFF
v_gene: TRBV19
d_gene: TRBD2
abundance: .
j_gene: TRBJ2-1

CDR3nt: TGTGCCAGCAGCTTATGGGGACAGGGCTACGAGCAGTACTTC
CDR3aa: CASSLWGQGYEQYF
v_gene: TRBV7-3
d_gene: TRBD1
abundance: .
j_gene: TRBJ2-7

CDR3nt: TGTGCCAGCAGCTCCGGGTCAGATACGCAGTATTTT
CDR3aa: CASSSGSDTQYF
v_gene: TRBV7-3
d_gene: .
abundance: .
j_gene: TRBJ2-3

CDR3nt: TGTGCCAGCGGGTTGACAGGGTCCTATGGCTACACCTTC
CDR3aa: CASGLTGSYGYTF
v_gene: TRBV5-6
d_gene: TRBD1
abundance: .
j_gene: TRBJ1-2

CDR3nt: TGCGCCAGCAGTAGAAGTTCCTACAATGAGCAGTTCTTC
CDR3aa: CASSRSSYNEQFF
v_gene: TRBV5-1
d_gene: .
abundance: .
j_gene: TRBJ2-1

CDR3nt: TGTGCCAGCAGCTTACATCTGGCGGGGGGGCCGGGGGAGACCCAGTACTTC
CDR3aa: CASSLHLAGGPGETQYF
v_gene: TRBV13
d_gene: TRBD2
abundance: once
j_gene: TRBJ2-5

CDR3nt: TGCGCCAGCAGCCCCAGACTAGCGGGGGGGCGGAATGAGCAGTTCTTC
CDR3aa: CASSPRLAGGRNEQFF
v_gene: TRBV4-1
d_gene: TRBD2
abundance: .
j_gene: TRBJ2-1

CDR3nt: TGTGCCAGCAGTTTGAACAGTTACTATGGCTACACCTTC
CDR3aa: CASSLNSYYGYTF
v_gene: TRBV27
d_gene: .
abundance: .
j_gene: TRBJ1-2